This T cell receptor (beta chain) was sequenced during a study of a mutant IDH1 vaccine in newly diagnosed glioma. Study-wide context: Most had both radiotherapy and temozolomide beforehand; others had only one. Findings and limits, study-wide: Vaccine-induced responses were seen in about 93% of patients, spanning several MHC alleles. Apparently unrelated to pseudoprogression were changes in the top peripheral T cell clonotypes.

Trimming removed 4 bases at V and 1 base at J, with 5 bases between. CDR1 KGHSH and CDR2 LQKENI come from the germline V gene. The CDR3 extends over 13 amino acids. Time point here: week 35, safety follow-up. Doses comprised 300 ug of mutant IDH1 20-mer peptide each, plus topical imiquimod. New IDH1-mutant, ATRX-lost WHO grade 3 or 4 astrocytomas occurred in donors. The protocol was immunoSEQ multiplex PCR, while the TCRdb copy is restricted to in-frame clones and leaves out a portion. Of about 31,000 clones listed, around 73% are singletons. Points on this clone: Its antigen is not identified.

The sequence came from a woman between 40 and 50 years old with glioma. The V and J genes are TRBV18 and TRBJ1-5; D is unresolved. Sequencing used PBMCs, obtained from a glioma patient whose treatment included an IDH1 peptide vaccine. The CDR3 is CASSQRSNQPQHF. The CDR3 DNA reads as TGTGCCAGCTCACAGCGGAGCAATCAGCCCCAGCATTTT.